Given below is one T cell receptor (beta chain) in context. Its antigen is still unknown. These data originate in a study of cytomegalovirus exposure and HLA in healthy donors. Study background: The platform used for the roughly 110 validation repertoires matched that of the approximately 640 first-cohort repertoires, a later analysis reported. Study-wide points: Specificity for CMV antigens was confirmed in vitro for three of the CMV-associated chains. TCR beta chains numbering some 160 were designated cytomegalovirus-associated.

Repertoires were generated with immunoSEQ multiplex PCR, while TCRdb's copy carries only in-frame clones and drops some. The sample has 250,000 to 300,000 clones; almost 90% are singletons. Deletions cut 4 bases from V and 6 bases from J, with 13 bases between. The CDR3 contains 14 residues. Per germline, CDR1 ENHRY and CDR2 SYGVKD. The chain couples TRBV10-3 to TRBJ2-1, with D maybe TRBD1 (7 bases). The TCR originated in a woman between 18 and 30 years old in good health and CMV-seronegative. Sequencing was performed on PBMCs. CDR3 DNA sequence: TGTGCCATCAGTGGACAGGGAGGCATCAATGAGCAGTTCTTC. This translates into CAISGQGGINEQFF.